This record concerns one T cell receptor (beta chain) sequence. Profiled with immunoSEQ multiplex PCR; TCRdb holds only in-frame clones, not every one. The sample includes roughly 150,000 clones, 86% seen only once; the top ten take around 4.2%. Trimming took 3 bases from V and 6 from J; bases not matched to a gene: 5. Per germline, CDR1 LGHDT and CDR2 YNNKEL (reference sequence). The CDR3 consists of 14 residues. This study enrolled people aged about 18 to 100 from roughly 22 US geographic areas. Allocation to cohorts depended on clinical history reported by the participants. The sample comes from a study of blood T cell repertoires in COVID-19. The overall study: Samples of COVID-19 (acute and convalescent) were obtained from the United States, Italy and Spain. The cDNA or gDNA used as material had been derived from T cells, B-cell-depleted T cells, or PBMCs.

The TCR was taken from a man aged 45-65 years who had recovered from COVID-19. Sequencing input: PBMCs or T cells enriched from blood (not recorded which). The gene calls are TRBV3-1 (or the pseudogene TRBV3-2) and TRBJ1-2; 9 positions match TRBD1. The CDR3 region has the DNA TGTGCCAGCAGCCATAAACAGGGGGCTCATGGCTACACCTTC. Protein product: CASSHKQGAHGYTF.